A single sample gave rise to the 16 T cell receptor beta chains below, sequenced in a study of tumor-infiltrating lymphocytes in oesophageal squamous cell carcinoma. From the PCR reads, TCRdb called clonotypes with MiXCR, one entry per CDR3 protein. The table includes about 14,000 distinct CDR3 sequences, over 45% detected once. Sample: blood. Receptors originate from a male donor with esophageal squamous cell carcinoma.

This clonotype was recorded a few times. The gene calls are TRBV7-2 and TRBJ2-5; 8 nucleotides match TRBD2. V shed 1 base, J shed 5 bases, and the junction held 6 bases outside the gene matches. There are 15 residues in the CDR3. Germline V gives CDR1 SGHTA, CDR2 FQGNSA. CDR3 residues: CASSLVSSGRETQYF. CDR3 nucleotides: TGTGCCAGCAGCTTAGTCTCTAGCGGGCGGGAGACCCAGTACTTC.

This clonotype was counted a single time. This chain uses TRBV7-9 with TRBJ2-1, with D perhaps matching TRBD1 (5 bases). CDR1 and CDR2 from the germline V gene are SEHNR and FQNEAQ (reference sequence). The V end was cut by 7 bases, the J end by 10 bases, with 23 bases between. The CDR3 runs 15 residues. The CDR3 reads CASKDTREEGYEQFF. As DNA, the CDR3 is TGTGCCAGCAAGGACACACGAGAAGAAGGCTACGAGCAGTTCTTC.

Only a few counts were recorded for this clonotype. The genes are TRBV7-3 and TRBJ2-7, with 9 bases that match TRBD1. The tail of the sequence fits TRBJ2-5 better, so the J call may be wrong. Germline CDR1 reads SGHTA; CDR2 reads FQGTGA. The CDR3 runs 15 residues. CDR3 region: CASSGDRGGIETQYF. The CDR3 DNA reads TGTGCCAGCAGCGGCGACAGGGGGGGAATAGAGACCCAGTACTTC.

This clonotype is medium-sized (0.01 to 0.1%). The gene calls are TRBV7-6 and TRBJ1-5, with 7 bases lining up with TRBD1. The V segment lost 5 bases and the J segment 7 bases; nucleotides outside the gene matches: 11. The CDR3 sequence is 15 residues long. CDR1 and CDR2 (germline): SGHVS, FNYEAQ. CDR3: CASSLLAGGRQPQHF. Here the CDR3 DNA reads TGTGCCAGCAGCCTCCTGGCAGGGGGTAGACAGCCCCAGCATTTT.

This clonotype is classed as medium-sized. The chain couples TRBV10-1 to TRBJ1-1, with no clear D. In germline, CDR1 is WNHNN, CDR2 SYGVQD (reference sequence). The germline V and J ends were trimmed by 3 bases and 1 base, with 6 bases remaining between them. CDR3 length: 13 amino acids. CDR3 protein: CASSDEKNTEAFF. In DNA form, the CDR3 reads TGCGCCAGCAGTGATGAGAAGAACACTGAAGCTTTCTTT.

The chain carries TRBV12-3 or TRBV12-4 and TRBJ2-2, with 8 bases that match TRBD1. The CDR3 consists of 16 residues. J was trimmed by 7 bases and V by 5 bases; bases with no gene match: 12. CDR3 sequence: CASSPSRQGFIGELFF. CDR3 DNA: TGTGCCAGCAGTCCCAGTCGACAGGGGTTTATCGGGGAGCTGTTTTTT.

This clonotype is categorized as medium-sized. This sequence joins TRBV7-8 and TRBJ2-1; D remains ambiguous. The V and J ends lost 2 bases and 9 bases respectively, with 11 bases between them. Germline V CDR1 and CDR2: SGHVS, FQNEAQ. The CDR3 sequence is 13 residues long. The CDR3 sequence is CASSLLSSPEQFF. CDR3 DNA sequence: TGTGCCAGCAGCTTACTTTCCAGCCCTGAGCAGTTCTTC. The whole variable domain, remainder taken from reference TRBV7-8 and TRBJ2-1, is GAGVSQSPRYKVAKRGQDVALRCDPISGHVSLFWYQQALGQGPEFLTYFQNEAQLDKSGLPSDRFFAERPEGSVSTLKIQRTQQEDSAVYLCASSLLSSPEQFFGPGTRLTVL.

This clonotype showed up many times. The chain links TRBV6-1 to TRBJ2-3, with D unclear. CDR3 length: 16 amino acids. Germline lookup yields CDR1 MNHNS and CDR2 SASEGT. Deletions cut 6 bases from V and 5 bases from J, with 21 bases between. CDR3 residues: CASSTPRSRAQDTQYF. DNA for the CDR3: TGTGCCAGCAGCACTCCCAGGAGCCGGGCGCAAGATACGCAGTATTTT.

This clonotype has at least ten counts. The chain employs TRBV6-2 or TRBV6-3 and TRBJ1-4; D possibly corresponds to TRBD1 (5 bases). V was trimmed by 2 bases and J by 1 base, leaving 23 bases between them. CDR3 length: 20 residues. Germline lookup yields CDR1 MNHEY and CDR2 SVGEGT. CDR3 sequence reads: CASSYPMGRTGAGTNEKLFF. The CDR3, as DNA: TGTGCCAGCAGTTACCCTATGGGACGGACCGGGGCCGGAACTAATGAAAAACTGTTTTTT.

This chain joins TRBV5-8 and TRBJ2-1; D gene uncertain. The end of the DNA fits TRBJ1-2 better, so the J call may be wrong. Germline CDR1 reads SGHTS; CDR2 reads YDEGEE. This CDR3 comprises 12 residues. The chain's CDR3 is CASSSRGYGYTF. The CDR3 nucleotides read TGTGCCAGCAGCTCCCGTGGCTATGGCTACACCTTC.

In its sample, this clonotype is medium-sized. The V call is TRBV7-3, the J call TRBJ2-3, with 7 nucleotides matching TRBD1. There are 15 residues in the CDR3. CDR1 and CDR2 from the germline V gene are SGHTA and FQGTGA. The V gene end was trimmed by 4 bases and the J gene end by 0 bases; junction bases not matched to a gene: 4. The CDR3 nucleotides are TGTGCCAGCAGCTACGACAGGGAGAGCACAGATACGCAGTATTTT. It specifies CASSYDRESTDTQYF.

The chain is built from TRBV7-2 and TRBJ2-7, with D possibly TRBD2 on 5 matching bases. V was cut by 6 bases and J by 5 bases, with 20 bases left in between. The CDR3 length is 15 residues. Germline V gene lookup returns CDR1 SGHTA and CDR2 FQGNSA. In DNA form, the CDR3 reads TGTGCCAGCAGTATCGCGTACGGGAAGTTTAACGAGCAGTACTTC. It translates to CASSIAYGKFNEQYF.

V is TRBV6-9 and J is TRBJ2-1; unclear D gene. The assigned J gene may be wrong: the sequence end matches TRBJ2-7 better. The CDR3 covers 15 residues. In germline, CDR1 is MNHGY, CDR2 SVAAGI. CDR3 sequence (DNA): TGTGCCAGCAGCCTGGCCACTCCAAGATACTACGAGCAGTACTTC. It encodes CASSLATPRYYEQYF.

The V gene is TRBV28, the J gene TRBJ2-5, with TRBD2 matching 10 bases. Trimming took 2 bases from V and 0 from J; bases not matched to a gene: 0. The germline V gene encodes CDR1 MDHEN and CDR2 SYDVKM. The CDR3 covers 15 residues. In DNA, the CDR3 is TGTGCCAGCAGTTTAGGACTAGCGGACCAAGAGACCCAGTACTTC. Its protein is CASSLGLADQETQYF.

The chain uses TRBV10-3 and TRBJ2-7; no reliable D call. The J call is doubtful: the DNA matches TRBJ2-5 better. The germline CDR1 and CDR2 sequences are ENHRY and SYGVKD. There are 13 residues in the CDR3. Written as DNA, the CDR3 is TGTGCCATCAGTGAGTCTGGTCTCGAGACCCAGTACTTC. Its translation is CAISESGLETQYF.

Comment on this clonotype: One junction end disagrees with the germline gene, perhaps due to a read error. The chain combines TRBV5-3 with TRBJ2-5; tentatively, D is TRBD2 (6 bases). The J call is doubtful: the DNA matches TRBJ2-1 better. TRBV5-3 is an ORF; its function is uncertain. This CDR3 contains 15 residues. The CDR3 region is CASSSETSSYNEQFF. The CDR3 coding sequence is TGTGCCAGCAGCTCAGAGACTAGCTCCTACAATGAGCAGTTCTTC.